This T cell receptor (beta chain) was profiled in a study of beta chain features in type 1 diabetes. The entirety of the isolated RNA underwent reverse transcription, so expressed TCRB transcripts were sequenced. Regulatory, naive and central memory T cell samples averaged approximately 3.9 million reads. Produced via immunoSEQ multiplex PCR; TCRdb's table is partial and in-frame only. This table has about 370,000 clones, 9.6% appearing once. Study-level results: Among all four CD4+ subsets, Type 1 diabetes patients had TCRB CDR3s that were moderately but significantly shorter.

This clone occurred a few times. As yet, its antigen is unknown. Germline V gene data show CDR1 as SEHNR and CDR2 as FQNEAQ (reference sequence). The CDR3 is 16 amino acids. Germline trimming cut 5 bases from V and 5 bases from J; bases unmatched to any gene: 11. The rearrangement joins TRBV7-9 to TRBJ2-2; 7 bases are shared with TRBD2. Specimen: central memory CD4+ T cells from blood. This receptor was obtained from a man younger than 40 with type 1 diabetes. The DNA for the CDR3 is TGTGCCAGCAGCCTTAGGTGGGAGGGGTTGACCGGGGAGCTGTTTTTT. Its protein is CASSLRWEGLTGELFF.